The 18 T cell receptor beta chains listed next were all sequenced from one sample in a study of CD8+ T cells in alopecia areata. Extraction of RNA preceded its reverse transcription into cDNA, which served as the sequencing template. Assay: immunoSEQ multiplex PCR; the TCRdb copy retains only in-frame clones and omits some. The sample includes about 270,000 clones, 50% to 75% of them seen just once. Treatment defined: oral pan-JAK inhibitor, 5-10 mg twice daily. The material sequenced was CD4+ T cells sorted from blood, taken at approximately week 52, from a patient treated with tofacitinib. The receptors shown here come from a human donor with alopecia areata.

A few counts support this clone. V gene TRBV7-2 combines with J gene TRBJ1-5, with D hard to call. V lost 2 bases, J lost 6 bases, and 8 bases lay in between. The CDR3 runs 13 residues. The germline V gene has CDR1 SGHTA and CDR2 FQGNSA. CDR3 nucleotide sequence: TGTGCCAGCAGCTTAATCAAGGGTCAGCCCCAGCATTTT. Encoded protein: CASSLIKGQPQHF.

This sequence joins TRBV23-1 and TRBJ2-7; D gene unclear. TRBV23-1 is an open reading frame whose function is uncertain. The CDR3 contains 14 residues. V dropped 4 bases and J dropped 0 bases, with 10 bases sitting between them. The chain's CDR3 is CASSLAGSSYEQYF. The CDR3 coding sequence is TGCGCCAGCAGTCTTGCCGGCAGCTCCTACGAGCAGTACTTC.

V usage is TRBV2 and J usage is TRBJ2-5, with TRBD1 matching over 7 bases. From germline, CDR1 is SNHLY and CDR2 FYNNEI. The CDR3 sequence is 14 residues long. V trimming: 6 bases; J trimming: 5 bases; junction bases outside the gene matches: 9. The CDR3 bases are TGTGCCAGCAGGAGGGACCAGGGACAGGAGACCCAGTACTTC. Translation gives CASRRDQGQETQYF.

The chain combines TRBV9 with TRBJ1-5, with 8 bases aligning to TRBD1. The junction had 7 bases not matched to a gene; V was cut back by 4 bases and J by 7 bases. The CDR3 loop spans 14 amino acids. Germline CDR1 SGDLS, CDR2 YYNGEE. Written as DNA, the CDR3 is TGTGCCAGCAGCCCTGGACAGGGCGCCCAGCCCCAGCATTTT. As protein: CASSPGQGAQPQHF. Full variable domain (missing parts from reference TRBV9 and TRBJ1-5): DSGVTQTPKHLITATGQRVTLRCSPRSGDLSVYWYQQSLDQGLQFLIQYYNGEERAKGNILERFSAQQFPDLHSELNLSSLELGDSALYFCASSPGQGAQPQHFGDGTRLSIL.

The chain employs TRBV29-1 and TRBJ1-1, with D possibly TRBD1 on 6 matching bases. Germline CDR1 reads SQVTM; CDR2 reads ANQGSEA. Trimming stripped 5 bases from V and 5 bases from J, with 12 bases between. The length of the CDR3 is 12 residues. In DNA, the CDR3 is TGCAGCGTTCAATCCAGGGGAACTGAAGCTTTCTTT. As protein: CSVQSRGTEAFF.

This chain joins TRBV6-6 and TRBJ1-5; D is perhaps TRBD1 (5 bases). This CDR3 is built from 13 residues. V was clipped by 5 bases and J by 4 bases, with 9 bases between them. Germline V lookup: CDR1 MNHNY, CDR2 SVGAGI (reference sequence). The CDR3 nucleotides read TGTGCCAGCAGTCGCGGGACTAATCAGCCCCAGCATTTT. This encodes CASSRGTNQPQHF.

This rearrangement joins TRBV11-2 to TRBJ1-2, with 7 bases fitting TRBD1. This CDR3 has 14 amino acids. Trimming at V came to 2 bases and at J to 7 bases, leaving 7 bases not matched to a gene. CDR1 is SGHAT, CDR2 FQNNGV, per germline. The CDR3 DNA sequence: TGTGCCAGCAGCTTAAGACAGGGTAACGGTGGCTACACCTTC. This sequence encodes CASSLRQGNGGYTF.

The rearrangement links TRBV29-1 to TRBJ2-3, with no clear D. This CDR3 contains 13 residues. Trimming removed 8 bases at V and 0 bases at J, with 12 bases between. CDR1 and CDR2 from the germline V gene are SQVTM and ANQGSEA. CDR3 sequence: CSLRPASTDTQYF. CDR3 DNA sequence: TGCAGCCTCCGGCCCGCTAGCACAGATACGCAGTATTTT.

The V call is TRBV7-9, the J call TRBJ1-1, with D unclear. Trimming cost V 2 bases and J 5 bases, with 6 bases left between them. This CDR3 has 12 residues. The germline V gene encodes CDR1 SEHNR and CDR2 FQNEAQ (reference sequence). In nucleotides, the CDR3 is TGTGCCAGCAGCTTATTCAGTACTGAAGCTTTCTTT. It encodes CASSLFSTEAFF.

CDR3 region: CSVGTTRGEKLFF. Written as DNA, the CDR3 is TGCAGCGTGGGGACAACGAGGGGTGAAAAACTGTTTTTT. The chain joins TRBV29-1 to TRBJ1-4; weak D call: TRBD1 (6 bases). Trimming stripped 6 bases from V and 7 bases from J, with 15 bases between. CDR1 and CDR2 (germline): SQVTM, ANQGSEA. The CDR3 is 13 residues long. The full variable domain, its missing parts supplied by reference TRBV29-1 and TRBJ1-4, is SAVISQKPSRDICQRGTSLTIQCQVDSQVTMMFWYRQQPGQSLTLIATANQGSEATYESGFVIDKFPISRPNLTFSTLTVSNMSPEDSSIYLCSVGTTRGEKLFFGSGTQLSVL.

The genes are TRBV5-4 and TRBJ2-7, with D maybe TRBD2 (6 bases). Trimming shortened V by 0 bases and J by 7 bases, and 8 bases separated the two germline ends. Germline values: CDR1 SGHNT, CDR2 YYREEE (reference sequence). This CDR3 is 12 amino acids long. The CDR3 reads CASSLGDWEQYF. In DNA form, the CDR3 reads TGTGCCAGCAGCTTGGGGGACTGGGAGCAGTACTTC.

The V call is TRBV2, the J call TRBJ2-3; D possibly corresponds to TRBD1 (6 bases). The CDR3 consists of 12 residues. V lost 8 bases to trimming and J lost 0 bases, with 6 bases between them. Germline CDR1 and CDR2: SNHLY and FYNNEI. CDR3 DNA: TGTGCCAGCGGGGGCAGCACAGATACGCAGTATTTT. Protein sequence: CASGGSTDTQYF. The variable domain in full, with the rest retrieved from reference TRBV2 and TRBJ2-3, is EPEVTQTPSHQVTQMGQEVILRCVPISNHLYFYWYRQILGQKVEFLVSFYNNEISEKSEIFDDQFSVERPDGSNFTLKIRSTKLEDSAMYFCASGGSTDTQYFGPGTRLTVL.

This clone was recorded a few times. The CDR3 nucleotides read TGCGCCAGCAGCTGGTTCGGGACTAGCGGTTACGAGCAGTACTTC. It encodes CASSWFGTSGYEQYF. This chain joins TRBV5-1 and TRBJ2-7, with TRBD2 matching over 11 bases. V lost 3 bases and J lost 4; bases outside the gene matches: 6. CDR1 and CDR2 from the germline V gene are SGHRS and YFSETQ. The CDR3 loop spans 15 amino acids.

This rearrangement joins TRBV29-1 to TRBJ1-4; D is unclear. This CDR3 has 11 amino acids. Germline V lookup: CDR1 SQVTM, CDR2 ANQGSEA. Trimming took off 6 bases at V and 5 bases at J, with 7 bases between the two ends. The CDR3 sequence is CSVHGNEKLFF. CDR3 nucleotide sequence: TGCAGCGTCCACGGCAATGAAAAACTGTTTTTT.

This chain links TRBV15 with TRBJ1-2; 10 bases match TRBD1. Germline loops: CDR1 LNHNV, CDR2 YYDKDF (reference sequence). V dropped 0 bases and J dropped 0; count of bases not matched to a gene: 1. CDR3 length: 16 residues. CDR3 in amino acids: CATSRDGTGANYGYTF. CDR3 nucleotides: TGTGCCACCAGCAGAGACGGGACAGGGGCTAACTATGGCTACACCTTC.

The table lists this clone with a count of one. The chain is built from TRBV5-6 and TRBJ1-1, with a weak D call TRBD1 (5 bases). The length of the CDR3 is 13 residues. The germline V and J ends were trimmed by 4 bases and 7 bases, with 14 bases remaining between them. Germline V CDR1 and CDR2: SGHDT, YYEEEE. CDR3 protein: CASSRPPGGEAFF. CDR3 coding DNA: TGTGCCAGCAGCCGTCCCCCGGGGGGTGAAGCTTTCTTT.

The rearrangement joins TRBV5-1 to TRBJ2-5; D uncertain. Trimming removed 0 bases from V and 1 base from J, with 4 bases in between. The CDR3 covers 13 residues. Germline CDR1 reads SGHRS; CDR2 reads YFSETQ. The chain's CDR3 is CASSLGLQETQYF. CDR3 nucleotide sequence: TGCGCCAGCAGCTTGGGACTCCAAGAGACCCAGTACTTC.

This chain links TRBV9 with TRBJ1-6; maybe TRBD1 (5 bases). The CDR3 runs 14 residues. The germline V gene encodes CDR1 SGDLS and CDR2 YYNGEE. V was pared by 2 bases and J by 5 bases, with 8 bases between. The CDR3 DNA reads TGTGCCAGCAGCGTTGGGGGAAATAATTCACCCCTCCACTTT. Translated, it gives CASSVGGNNSPLHF.